This TCR beta chain was documented in a study of identical twins. TCRdb processed the 5' RACE reads anew with MiXCR; each CDR3 protein has one entry. The sample holds about 260,000 distinct CDR3 sequences, about 7.3% seen once. This clonotype has just a few counts. Germline V gene data show CDR1 as LNHNV and CDR2 as YYDKDF (reference sequence). Trimming pared 2 bases from V and 5 bases from J, leaving 13 bases between. The CDR3 sequence is 15 residues long. The same specimen was also included in a second study, on yellow fever vaccine responses in identical twins.

This sequence was found in a woman aged 18-29 years in good health. V is TRBV15 and J is TRBJ2-1; D may match TRBD1 or TRBD2 (5 bases each). Material for sequencing was memory (CD45RO+) T cells sorted from blood. The CDR3 here is CATSRYRDGHNEQFF. The CDR3 nucleotides read TGTGCCACCAGCAGATACCGGGACGGACACAATGAGCAGTTCTTC. The full variable domain, with the rest looked up from reference TRBV15 and TRBJ2-1, is DAMVIQNPRYQVTQFGKPVTLSCSQTLNHNVMYWYQQKSSQAPKLLFHYYDKDFNNEADTPDNFQSRRPNTSFCFLDIRSPGLGDTAMYLCATSRYRDGHNEQFFGPGTRLTVL.